This T cell receptor (beta chain) was observed in a study of blood T cell repertoires in COVID-19 (dated by TCRdb to about 2020). Looking at the study overall: Samples from collaborators originated in the United States, Italy and Spain and spanned both the acute and convalescent phases of COVID-19. Where available, HLA class I and class II types were taken from metadata supplied by the sample provider and were not determined by assay-based typing. Deeply sampled blood TCRbeta repertoires from subjects exposed to, actively infected with, or recovered from COVID-19 were included in the dataset. The prospective study material was composed of cDNA or gDNA derived from T cells, B-cell-depleted T cells, or PBMCs. A de-identified subject ID, COVID-19 status, age in years and sex were almost always included in the sample metadata. The repertoires were released in a freely available public database intended as a resource for research on the immune response to SARS-CoV-2. The samples were drawn from the first 160 participants of the ongoing ImmuneRACE study and from under 1,500 subjects provided by 6 global collaborators. What the study reported, not specific to this receptor: The quantity of clinical and demographic metadata differed by source and by participant and was supplied without curation.

The collaborating institutions used their own protocols to collect whole blood in K2EDTA tubes. Collaborator samples were shipped for TCRbeta analysis as frozen whole blood, isolated PBMCs, or DNA extracted from either sample type. CDR1 is given as KGHSH and CDR2 as LQKENI, both from the germline V gene. The cysteine opens and the phenylalanine closes a CDR3 of 16 amino acids. Only the CDR3 region is kept as DNA, spanning 48 bases read in frame from base 1. The V end gives up 0 bases and the J end 2 bases, leaving 1 base in the junction not matched to a gene. Remarks on this clone: What this receptor recognizes is not known. Within one base of it there is no much larger clone, and no base qualities were kept. Different DNA sequences within this sample yield the same CDR3.

The immunoSEQ Assay, a bias-controlled multiplex PCR, was used to amplify TCRbeta CDR3 regions from genomic DNA. Processing in the source paper ran as follows. The number of nucleated cells in each sample was estimated from the amplification of reference gene primers within the assay. To quantify the absolute abundance of each unique TCRbeta CDR3 rearrangement, sequence reads were collapsed and filtered. Productive Simpson clonality was computed per sample as the square root of Simpson's diversity index over productive rearrangements. Sourced from immuneACCESS, this table was stored by TCRdb with only in-frame sequences that have V and J called. A share of the clones is absent; for the studies checked, an unresolved V gene accounts for under half, and the remainder has no known explanation. V, J and clone size reflect that table, while D and trimming were determined from the DNA. Recorded for this sample are 140,000 or so clones; around 80% of them occurred a single time. The ten largest make up approximately 17% of the sample.

The V and J segments used are TRBV18 and TRBJ2-1, and 10 junction bases match TRBD2. Sequenced input: peripheral blood. This receptor was identified in a man aged 45-60 years with acute or convalescent COVID-19. The CDR3 is CASSPPSGGAYNEQFF. DNA sequence: TGTGCCAGCTCACCACCCAGCGGGGGGGCCTACAATGAGCAGTTCTTC.